This is a list of T cell receptor beta chains from one sample in a study of Ad26.COV2.S vaccination and SARS-CoV-2 variants. Profiling relied on immunoSEQ multiplex PCR, and the TCRdb table lists in-frame clones only, not all of them. The sample consists of 380,000 or so clones, approximately 86% of them appearing once. The material was peripheral blood, obtained in a trial of Ad26.COV2.S vaccine versus placebo. The receptor set was obtained from a person between 18 and 65 years old who received the Ad26.COV2.S COVID-19 vaccine or a placebo. CDR3s include the opening cysteine and the closing phenylalanine or tryptophan.

TRBJ1-1 TRBV27 CASSLSGLTNTEAFF
TRBJ1-3 TRBV10-3 CAIRPSSGNTIYF
TRBJ2-1 TRBV11-2 CASSLGAGVYNEQFF
TRBJ2-1 TRBV2 CASRGTGTKYNEQFF
TRBJ2-7 TRBV9 CASSGGTYEQYF
TRBJ2-1 TRBV10-3 CAISENLAGGYNEQFF
TRBJ2-3 TRBV3-1/TRBV3-2 CASSRTDTDTQYF
TRBJ1-6 TRBV18 CASSPTGQVYNSPLHF
TRBJ2-5 TRBV7-9 CASSTGLETQYF
TRBJ2-7 TRBV27 CASSRETGYSYEQYF
TRBJ2-7 TRBV9 CASSVGSLTRALDEQYF
TRBJ1-1 TRBV5-5 CASSLVPGGAGTEAFF
TRBJ2-5 TRBV7-9 CASSGTSGRGETQYF
TRBJ2-7 TRBV27 CASRTSGGNLEQYF
TRBJ2-1 TRBV11-2 CASSSLQGSYNEQFF
TRBJ1-2 TRBV18 CASSPPTGDGYTF
TRBJ1-4 TRBV30 CAWSVRQGGEKLFF
TRBJ1-4 TRBV5-7 CASREDRAVLTNEKLFF
TRBJ2-3 TRBV27 CASRDLRPGQGIDTQYF
TRBJ2-7 TRBV6-5 CASTGYDRTYEQYF
TRBJ1-4 TRBV4-2 CASSQDGQAGLTNEKLFF
TRBJ1-1 TRBV28 CASCRQGGTEAFF
TRBJ1-1 TRBV5-1 CASSPSTGWNTEAFF
TRBJ1-4 TRBV19 CASSDRTNEKLFF
TRBJ2-1 TRBV27 CASSLAVPSELFGEQFF
TRBJ2-1 TRBV4-3 CASSQDLGLAGNEQFF
TRBJ2-5 TRBV6-5 CASRDSLGTQYF
TRBJ2-5 TRBV28 CASSFFRAPREETQYF
TRBJ2-7 TRBV5-8 CASSLEDTNSYEQYF
TRBJ1-4 TRBV9 CASSLGQGREKLFF
TRBJ2-1 TRBV13 CASSLGGRAIDEQFF
TRBJ2-5 TRBV7-2 CASSLVPVLSQETQYF
TRBJ2-1 TRBV7-9 CASSLASTGGEQFF
TRBJ2-2 TRBV7-9 CASSLRTGDTGELFF
TRBJ1-1 TRBV7-2 CASSPLLGLAFF
TRBJ2-2 TRBV5-4 CASSLGQMTGELFF
TRBJ2-1 TRBV12-3/TRBV12-4 CASSLGERNEQFF
TRBJ1-5 TRBV9 CASSVGGLTNQPQHF
TRBJ1-1 TRBV9 CASSELPTGGTEAFF
TRBJ2-5 TRBV11-2 CASSLRGQGKTQYF
TRBJ1-3 TRBV10-3 CAIRPGTGDRESGNTIYF
TRBJ1-1 TRBV6-5 CAGVPGTVGNTEAFF
TRBJ2-5 TRBV9 CASNVQGEVETQYF
TRBJ2-2 TRBV6-5 CASSWTSGGYTGELFF
TRBJ1-5 TRBV6-2/TRBV6-3 CASSPLGGGHQPQHF
TRBJ1-5 TRBV27 CASSFLGANQPQHF
TRBJ2-7 TRBV19 CASSIRSGGDEQYF
TRBJ2-2 TRBV28 CASSVRLAGGVRSTGELFF
TRBJ2-3 TRBV24-1 CATSRAGGVTDTQYF
TRBJ1-1 TRBV29-1 CSVESLNTEAFF
TRBJ2-1 TRBV4-3 CASSQEVVRNEQFF
TRBJ2-5 TRBV5-1 CASSPSYSPQETQYF
TRBJ2-7 TRBV28 CASRARGQGYYEQYF
TRBJ2-7 TRBV10-1 CASSEGPTSGESYEQYF
TRBJ2-2 TRBV11-3 CASSARAGGSGGELFF